A selection of T cell receptor beta chains follows, all from one sample in a study of CD8 T cells in Susac syndrome. TCRdb processed the immunoSEQ multiplex PCR reads anew with MiXCR; each CDR3 protein has one entry. The table includes hundreds of thousands of distinct CDR3 sequences, about 90% detected once. The material sequenced was CD8+ T cells from PBMCs. These receptors were obtained from a human donor with multiple sclerosis. Both conserved end residues are part of each CDR3. Each record gives: D gene, V gene, clone size, J gene, CDR3 protein, CDR3 DNA. D genes are given only for firm matches. Size is omitted from some rows. Given values are once, few, many or a class for expanded clones.

-,TRBV15,-,TRBJ1-1,CATSRSDRSEAFF,TGTGCCACCAGCAGGTCAGATCGGTCGGAAGCTTTCTTT
-,TRBV3-1,-,TRBJ2-7,CASSQTESYEQYF,TGTGCCAGCAGCCAAACGGAATCCTACGAGCAGTACTTC
-,TRBV2,-,TRBJ1-3,CASRGPDSNSGNTIYF,TGTGCCAGCAGAGGTCCGGACAGTAACTCTGGAAACACCATATATTTT
-,TRBV5-1,-,TRBJ1-1,CASSLGTGGGMNTEAFF,TGCGCCAGCAGCTTGGGAACTGGAGGAGGCATGAACACTGAAGCTTTCTTT
TRBD1,TRBV12-3/TRBV12-4,-,TRBJ1-3,CATRTGMSSSGNTIYF,TGTGCCACTAGGACAGGGATGAGCTCCTCTGGAAACACCATATATTTT
-,TRBV4-3,-,TRBJ2-7,CASSQDRTAGSFYEQYF,TGCGCCAGCAGCCAAGATAGGACAGCGGGTTCATTCTACGAGCAGTACTTC
TRBD1,TRBV7-9,-,TRBJ2-7,CASSTPPGTGGDEQYF,TGTGCCAGCAGCACACCCCCCGGGACAGGGGGCGACGAGCAGTACTTC
-,TRBV4-1,-,TRBJ1-2,CASSQESGWDYGYTF,TGCGCCAGCAGCCAAGAGTCCGGGTGGGACTATGGCTACACCTTC
TRBD2,TRBV7-9,-,TRBJ2-3,CASSPWLAEGTDTQYF,TGTGCCAGCAGCCCCTGGCTAGCGGAAGGCACAGATACGCAGTATTTT
-,TRBV28,-,TRBJ1-2,CASSHRGQLLDGYTF,TGTGCCAGCAGTCATAGGGGCCAGTTGCTAGATGGCTACACCTTC
-,TRBV5-4,-,TRBJ2-7,CASSRNRAYEQYF,TGTGCCAGCAGCCGCAACCGGGCCTACGAGCAGTACTTC
-,TRBV27,once,TRBJ2-3,CASSSGLSSTDTQYF,TGTGCCAGCAGTTCGGGACTGTCTAGCACAGATACGCAGTATTTT
-,TRBV13,-,TRBJ2-7,CASSGRDSLSYEQYF,TGTGCCAGCAGCGGGCGGGACAGCCTCTCCTACGAGCAGTACTTC
-,TRBV20-1,-,TRBJ2-7,CSARGRISYEQYF,TGCAGTGCTAGAGGACGGATCTCCTACGAGCAGTACTTC
TRBD2,TRBV4-3,-,TRBJ2-7,CASSQDGTSGGSYEQYF,TGCGCCAGCAGCCAAGACGGGACTAGCGGGGGCTCCTACGAGCAGTACTTC
-,TRBV2,-,TRBJ2-1,CASSAERVEQFF,TGTGCCAGCAGTGCAGAAAGGGTTGAGCAGTTCTTC
-,TRBV30,few,TRBJ2-7,CAWALTHSYEQYF,TGTGCCTGGGCTTTGACTCACTCCTACGAGCAGTACTTC
TRBD1,TRBV20-1,-,TRBJ1-6,CSAGQGGNSPLHF,TGCAGTGCCGGACAGGGGGGAAATTCACCCCTCCACTTT
TRBD1,TRBV6-1,-,TRBJ2-7,CASSELGTGSLKYF,TGTGCCAGCAGTGAACTTGGGACAGGGTCCCTCAAGTACTTC
-,TRBV4-1,-,TRBJ2-2,CASSPNLNTGELFF,TGCGCCAGCAGCCCTAATCTGAACACCGGGGAGCTGTTTTTT
TRBD2,TRBV19,-,TRBJ2-1,CASSLGGTSGYNEQFF,TGTGCCAGTAGCCTAGGAGGGACTAGCGGGTACAATGAGCAGTTCTTC
-,TRBV7-9,-,TRBJ2-1,CASSLYVNEQFF,TGTGCCAGCAGCTTGTATGTGAATGAGCAGTTCTTC
-,TRBV30,-,TRBJ2-7,CAWSVSGWSYEQYF,TGTGCCTGGAGTGTCTCTGGGTGGTCCTACGAGCAGTACTTC
-,TRBV4-3,-,TRBJ2-7,CASSQDEGNSYEQYF,TGCGCCAGCAGCCAAGATGAAGGGAACTCCTACGAGCAGTACTTC
-,TRBV6-5,-,TRBJ2-2,CASSYQGPGELFF,TGTGCCAGCAGTTACCAGGGCCCCGGGGAGCTGTTTTTT
TRBD1,TRBV7-9,-,TRBJ1-2,CASSTTYGQGMRYTF,TGTGCCAGCAGCACCACATACGGACAGGGTATGCGCTACACCTTC
-,TRBV27,-,TRBJ2-7,CASRPDLREQYF,TGTGCCAGCAGGCCCGACTTGCGAGAGCAGTACTTC
-,TRBV27,-,TRBJ2-7,CASSLGWADEQYF,TGTGCCAGCAGTTTAGGGTGGGCGGATGAGCAGTACTTC
-,TRBV2,-,TRBJ2-1,CASSERLHEQFF,TGTGCCAGCAGTGAACGGCTCCATGAGCAGTTCTTC
-,TRBV29-1,-,TRBJ1-2,CSVEEDSHESDTF,TGCAGCGTTGAAGAAGACAGCCACGAGTCCGACACCTTC
-,TRBV19,-,TRBJ1-5,CASSRGGGPPDQPQHF,TGTGCCAGTAGTCGAGGGGGTGGTCCCCCTGATCAGCCCCAGCATTTT
-,TRBV30,-,TRBJ1-1,CAWSLNTEAFF,TGTGCCTGGAGTCTGAACACTGAAGCTTTCTTT
TRBD2,TRBV6-5,-,TRBJ2-1,CASRSSGPEQFF,TGTGCCAGCAGATCTAGCGGTCCGGAGCAGTTCTTC
TRBD1,TRBV12-3/TRBV12-4,-,TRBJ1-1,CASSPGTGWYGAFF,TGTGCCAGCAGTCCTGGGACAGGGTGGTATGGAGCTTTCTTT
-,TRBV20-1,once,TRBJ2-7,CSARVEGSYEQYF,TGCAGTGCTAGAGTGGAAGGATCCTACGAGCAGTACTTC
TRBD1,TRBV4-2,-,TRBJ2-5,CASSLPRGRGVETQYF,TGTGCCAGCAGCCTACCCAGGGGGCGCGGGGTGGAGACCCAGTACTTC
TRBD1,TRBV7-9,-,TRBJ1-1,CATDRGNTEAFF,TGTGCCACCGACAGGGGAAACACTGAAGCTTTCTTT
-,TRBV9,-,TRBJ2-1,CASRGDADEQFF,TGTGCCAGCAGAGGGGACGCCGATGAGCAGTTCTTC
-,TRBV7-9,-,TRBJ2-7,CASSLRGKPYEQYF,TGTGCCAGCAGCTTGAGGGGAAAACCCTACGAGCAGTACTTC
-,TRBV5-4,-,TRBJ2-1,CASREGLNEQFF,TGTGCCAGCAGGGAGGGGCTAAATGAGCAGTTCTTC
-,TRBV20-1,once,TRBJ1-3,CSARDLQGAGNTIYF,TGCAGTGCTAGAGATTTACAGGGAGCTGGAAACACCATATATTTT
-,TRBV20-1,-,TRBJ2-5,CSARQETQYF,TGCAGTGCTAGACAAGAGACCCAGTACTTC
TRBD1,TRBV20-1,-,TRBJ1-6,CSARVRTGSYSSPLHF,TGCAGTGCTAGAGTCCGGACAGGGTCATATAGTTCACCCCTCCACTTT
-,TRBV6-5,-,TRBJ1-5,CASRGGFNQPQHF,TGTGCCAGCAGGGGGGGGTTCAATCAGCCCCAGCATTTT
-,TRBV7-9,-,TRBJ2-1,CASSLYRDNEQFF,TGTGCCAGCAGCTTATACAGGGATAATGAGCAGTTCTTC
TRBD2,TRBV27,-,TRBJ2-1,CASRASGNYNEQFF,TGTGCCAGCAGGGCTAGCGGCAACTACAATGAGCAGTTCTTC
TRBD2,TRBV2,-,TRBJ2-7,CATGLAGPSGEQYF,TGTGCCACGGGACTAGCGGGGCCGTCGGGCGAGCAGTACTTC
TRBD1,TRBV13,-,TRBJ1-1,CASSSQGQTNTEAFF,TGTGCCAGCAGCTCACAGGGGCAGACAAACACTGAAGCTTTCTTT
TRBD1,TRBV9,once,TRBJ1-2,CASSEGTGGGYTF,TGTGCCAGCAGCGAGGGGACAGGGGGCGGCTACACCTTC
-,TRBV11-2,-,TRBJ1-1,CASSSQGEAFF,TGTGCCAGCAGCTCGCAGGGTGAAGCTTTCTTT
-,TRBV3-1,once,TRBJ1-2,CASSQEDRLYGYTF,TGTGCCAGCAGCCAAGAAGACCGACTTTATGGCTACACCTTC
TRBD2,TRBV6-1,once,TRBJ2-3,CASSPPGLAGGPRDTQYF,TGTGCCAGCAGCCCGCCGGGACTAGCGGGAGGGCCGAGGGATACGCAGTATTTT
-,TRBV9,-,TRBJ1-2,CASSSTDTYNYGYTF,TGTGCCAGCAGCTCAACGGACACATATAACTATGGCTACACCTTC
-,TRBV30,-,TRBJ2-7,CAWSATNEQYF,TGTGCCTGGAGTGCAACCAACGAGCAGTACTTC
-,TRBV12-3/TRBV12-4,-,TRBJ2-5,CASSRLRDHQETQYF,TGTGCCAGCAGCCGTCTCCGGGACCACCAAGAGACCCAGTACTTC
-,TRBV6-5,-,TRBJ1-1,CASSLRGRWTEAFF,TGTGCCAGCAGCCTCCGGGGCCGGTGGACTGAAGCTTTCTTT
-,TRBV27,-,TRBJ2-5,CASSLRYLKETQYF,TGTGCCAGCAGTTTACGGTACCTGAAAGAGACCCAGTACTTC